These 10 T cell receptor beta chains originate from one sample sequenced in a study of CD8+CD57+ T cells in acquired aplastic anemia (dated by TCRdb to between 2017 and 2018). The listed sequencing device is Illumina HiSeq 2000. TCR beta VDJ combination and CDR3 sequence profiling used genomic DNA as the template. The raw public reads went through TCRdb reprocessing: fastp at Q25, MiXCR clone calling, in-frame beta chains kept. Every CDR3 protein is listed once, alongside the most common genes and DNA of its rows. In all, the sample holds more than 100,000 distinct CDR3 sequences, and roughly two fifths of those were seen once. Of the sample, less than 8.5% is held by the ten largest clones. Sequenced material: sorted CD4+, CD8+, or CD8+CD57+ T cells (not recorded which) from PBMCs. Receptor source: a human donor in good health, serving as a control.

J is TRBJ1-1 and V is TRBV24-1; weak D call: TRBD1 (5 bases). Between the trimmed V and J ends, which lost 3 bases and 6 bases, there was a span of 7 bases. Germline V gives CDR1 KGHDR, CDR2 SFDVKD. CDR3 length: 12 amino acids. CDR3 region: CATSDGGAEAFF. Here the CDR3 DNA reads TGTGCCACCAGTGATGGGGGAGCTGAAGCTTTCTTT.

The chain recombines TRBV25-1 with TRBJ2-2; 7 bases line up with TRBD2. Germline assignment: CDR1 MGHDK and CDR2 SYGVNS. Losses at the gene ends were 8 bases for V and 6 bases for J; bases not matched to a gene: 3. CDR3 length: 12 residues. In nucleotides, the CDR3 is TGTGCCAGCCAGGGAGGGTCCGGGGAGCTGTTTTTT. This gives the protein CASQGGSGELFF.

The DNA for the CDR3 is TGCGCCAGCAGCTTGACAGGGGGCAGGAACACTGAAGCTTTCTTT. Encoded protein: CASSLTGGRNTEAFF. J is TRBJ1-1 and V is TRBV10-1; 10 bases match TRBD1. Germline CDR1 is WNHNN and CDR2 is SYGVQD (reference sequence). The CDR3 contains 15 residues. V lost 6 bases, J lost 1 base, and 5 bases stayed unmatched.

V and J are TRBV19 and TRBJ1-2, with 9 bases identical to TRBD1. The V segment lost 5 bases and the J segment 7 bases; nucleotides outside the gene matches: 23. The CDR3 contains 19 residues. Germline V lookup: CDR1 LNHDA, CDR2 SQIVND (reference sequence). The CDR3 DNA is TGTGCCAGTAGTCCCCCGTGGGACAGGGCTGCCACCAGGCTCTGTGGCTACACCTTC. As protein: CASSPPWDRAATRLCGYTF.

This chain links TRBV20-1 with TRBJ1-2; 11 bases agree with TRBD1. J lost 3 bases, V lost 6 bases, and 9 bases had no gene match. The length of the CDR3 is 15 residues. Germline CDR1 is DFQATT and CDR2 is SNEGSKA (reference sequence). CDR3 in amino acids: CSAGQGQGVYYGYTF. CDR3 sequence (DNA): TGCAGTGCAGGCCAGGGACAGGGGGTCTACTATGGCTACACCTTC.

This clonotype came up many times. The chain uses TRBV7-2 and TRBJ1-6; D is unresolved. Germline V gene data show CDR1 as SGHTA and CDR2 as FQGNSA. The CDR3 runs to 19 residues. V lost 1 base to trimming and J lost 0 bases, with 16 bases between them. The chain's CDR3 is CASSLEGRSVRSYNSPLHF. Written as DNA, the CDR3 is TGTGCCAGCAGCTTAGAAGGGAGGAGCGTCCGCTCCTATAATTCACCCCTCCACTTT.

This clonotype was observed at least ten times. The chain carries TRBV30 and TRBJ2-2, with a weak D call TRBD1 (5 bases). Germline V CDR1 and CDR2: GTSNPN, SVGIG (reference sequence). This CDR3 is built from 14 residues. Between the trimmed V and J ends, which lost 4 bases and 5 bases, there was a span of 14 bases. The CDR3, as DNA: TGTGCCTGGATCGGCAGGGCAAGGACCGGGGAGCTGTTTTTT. It specifies CAWIGRARTGELFF.

This clonotype was found a few times. Being one base from a much bigger clone, this may be a read error. The chain links TRBV20-1 to TRBJ2-3; 11 bases agree with TRBD2. CDR3 length: 17 residues. Germline loops: CDR1 DFQATT, CDR2 SNEGSKA (reference sequence). CDR3 region: CSAGGQTSGDSTGTQYF. In DNA form, the CDR3 reads TGCAGTGCTGGGGGGCAGACTAGCGGGGATAGCACAGGTACGCAGTATTTT.

CDR3 sequence reads: CASSEGGGAEYEQYF. Written as DNA, the CDR3 is TGCGCCAGCAGTGAGGGGGGGGGCGCCGAGTACGAGCAGTACTTC. This chain joins TRBV10-2 and TRBJ2-7; D is perhaps TRBD2 (7 bases). CDR1 is WSHSY and CDR2 is SAAADI in the germline V gene. The CDR3 covers 15 residues. Trimming left V 2 bases short and J 4 bases short, with 15 bases between.

This clonotype came up many times. The genes are TRBV5-1 and TRBJ1-2; 8 nucleotides match TRBD1. With 0 bases clipped from V and 7 bases from J, the junction kept 5 bases outside the gene matches. Germline V gene data show CDR1 as SGHRS and CDR2 as YFSETQ. The CDR3 totals 14 residues. The DNA for the CDR3 is TGCGCCAGCAGCTTGGCCCCAGGGGGCTTTGGCTACACCTTC. Encoded protein: CASSLAPGGFGYTF.